A single sample gave rise to the 20 T cell receptor beta chains below, sequenced in a study of blood T cell repertoires in COVID-19. TCRdb's table, derived via immunoSEQ multiplex PCR, lists solely in-frame clones and lacks some. The sample has about 300,000 clones, 88% seen once; the top ten hold over 6%. The specimen sequenced was peripheral blood. Receptors originate from a woman aged 25 to 39 who had recovered from COVID-19.

This chain uses TRBV6-2 or TRBV6-3 with TRBJ2-2; possible D gene TRBD2, 5 bases. This CDR3 has 15 residues. Between the trimmed V and J ends, which lost 0 bases and 7 bases, there was a span of 12 bases. The germline gives CDR1 MNHEY, CDR2 SVGEGT. CDR3 region: CASSYSLDRGGELFF. The CDR3 coding sequence is TGTGCCAGCAGTTACTCACTGGACCGGGGCGGGGAGCTGTTTTTT.

This sequence joins TRBV19 and TRBJ2-7; D remains unclear. With 1 base removed from V and 4 bases from J, the gap between germline ends came to 8 bases. Germline V gene lookup returns CDR1 LNHDA and CDR2 SQIVND (reference sequence). CDR3 size: 13 residues. Written as DNA, the CDR3 is TGTGCCAGTAGTATAGGACTTCTTTACGAGCAGTACTTC. Translated, it gives CASSIGLLYEQYF.

The chain links TRBV18 to TRBJ2-1; D ambiguous. The CDR3 has 18 residues. Germline V gene sequence: CDR1 KGHSH, CDR2 LQKENI. The V gene lost 3 bases and the J gene lost 2 bases, with 20 bases spanning the gap. The CDR3 loop is CASSPQAPFPWAYNEQFF. Written as DNA, the CDR3 is TGTGCCAGCTCACCCCAGGCCCCTTTTCCGTGGGCCTACAATGAGCAGTTCTTC.

The chain recombines TRBV7-6 with TRBJ1-2; 10 nucleotides line up with TRBD1. V was clipped by 5 bases and J by 5 bases; unmatched bases: 5. The CDR3 runs to 14 residues. CDR1 SGHVS and CDR2 FNYEAQ come from the germline V gene. The chain's CDR3 is CASSPGTGDYGYTF. The DNA for the CDR3 is TGTGCCAGCAGCCCCGGGACAGGGGATTATGGCTACACCTTC.

This clone has only a few counts. The chain combines TRBV5-1 with TRBJ1-3; weak D call: TRBD1 (6 bases). Trimming removed 5 bases at V and 2 bases at J, with 17 bases between. Per the germline V gene, CDR1 is SGHRS and CDR2 is YFSETQ. The CDR3 is made up of 16 amino acids. The CDR3 coding sequence is TGCGCCAGCAGTTCCTCTCTGGGGGCGGCTGGAAACACCATATATTTT. Its protein is CASSSSLGAAGNTIYF.

CDR3 loop: CASSLDRAEQYF. The DNA for the CDR3 is TGTGCCAGCAGTTTGGACAGGGCCGAGCAGTACTTC. The chain combines TRBV7-9 with TRBJ2-7, with 8 bases lining up with TRBD1. The length of the CDR3 is 12 residues. Losses at the gene ends were 6 bases for V and 6 bases for J; bases not matched to a gene: 4. In germline, CDR1 is SEHNR, CDR2 FQNEAQ (reference sequence).

The chain combines TRBV7-9 with TRBJ2-5, with 8 positions matching TRBD2. CDR3 length: 16 residues. V trimming: 5 bases; J trimming: 4 bases; junction bases outside the gene matches: 12. CDR1 SEHNR and CDR2 FQNEAQ come from the germline V gene (reference sequence). CDR3 loop: CASSPTLAAAGETQYF. For the CDR3, the DNA is TGTGCCAGCAGCCCTACACTAGCGGCGGCAGGAGAGACCCAGTACTTC.

J is TRBJ2-7 and V is TRBV6-6; D not certain. The CDR3 runs to 13 residues. Looked up from germline, CDR1 is MNHNY and CDR2 is SVGAGI (reference sequence). Trimming cost V 7 bases and J 3 bases, with 13 bases left between them. The CDR3 sequence: CASTSRFDYEQYF. The CDR3 nucleotides are TGTGCCAGCACCTCCCGGTTTGACTACGAGCAGTACTTC.

The CDR3 DNA follows: TGTGCCAGCAGCGACCCGGATGGCTACACCTTC. It translates to CASSDPDGYTF. The V gene is TRBV9, the J gene TRBJ1-2, with no clear D. The CDR3 contains 11 residues. CDR1 and CDR2 from the germline V gene are SGDLS and YYNGEE. V was pared by 3 bases and J by 6 bases, with 6 bases between.

The chain uses TRBV19 and TRBJ2-6, with 7 nucleotides matching TRBD1. The junction had 10 bases not matched to a gene; V was cut back by 8 bases and J by 0 bases. Germline V gene data show CDR1 as LNHDA and CDR2 as SQIVND (reference sequence). The CDR3 has 17 amino acids. The CDR3 loop reads CASVRQGIDSGANVLTF. The CDR3 coding sequence is TGTGCCAGTGTACGACAGGGAATAGACTCTGGGGCCAACGTCCTGACTTTC.

This sequence joins TRBV19 and TRBJ1-1, with D uncertain. The germline V gene has CDR1 LNHDA and CDR2 SQIVND (reference sequence). This CDR3 has 17 amino acids. The V end lost 3 bases, the J end lost 1 base, and 18 bases lay between the germline ends. The CDR3 DNA sequence: TGTGCCAGTAGTATTCGGGGAGACCCTTTTGGGAACACTGAAGCTTTCTTT. Its protein is CASSIRGDPFGNTEAFF.

The chain has TRBV4-1 and TRBJ2-1; D is ambiguous. Per germline, CDR1 MGHRA and CDR2 YSYEKL. The CDR3 runs to 14 residues. Trimming pared 0 bases from V and 8 bases from J, leaving 11 bases between. The CDR3: CASSQDINRDEQFF. The DNA of the CDR3 is TGCGCCAGCAGCCAAGACATTAATCGCGATGAGCAGTTCTTC.

The chain is built from TRBV18 and TRBJ2-5, with 7 nucleotides matching TRBD1. V shed 3 bases, J shed 3 bases, and the junction held 4 bases outside the gene matches. The CDR3 is 14 residues long. Per the germline V gene, CDR1 is KGHSH and CDR2 is LQKENI. The CDR3 protein is CASSPIDREETQYF. For the CDR3, the DNA is TGTGCCAGCTCACCTATCGACAGGGAAGAGACCCAGTACTTC.

The chain recombines TRBV18 with TRBJ2-1; tentatively, D is TRBD2 (6 bases). Germline assignment: CDR1 KGHSH and CDR2 LQKENI. The ends were cut back, 6 bases at V and 6 bases at J, with 18 bases in the middle. The CDR3 length is 15 residues. The CDR3 nucleotides read TGTGCCAGCTCCCCCCCTCGTCGGGAGATCAATGAGCAGTTCTTC. Translating it yields CASSPPRREINEQFF.

This clone appeared once. The rearrangement links TRBV4-2 to TRBJ2-3, with D perhaps TRBD2 (6 bases). The CDR3 loop spans 16 amino acids. Trimming left V 4 bases short and J 0 bases short, with 14 bases between. In germline, CDR1 is LGHNA, CDR2 YNFKEQ. In DNA, the CDR3 is TGTGCCAGCAGCCCTCGGGCGGGGACCAGCACAGATACGCAGTATTTT. It specifies CASSPRAGTSTDTQYF.

This chain joins TRBV3-1 (or the pseudogene TRBV3-2) and TRBJ1-2; maybe TRBD1 (6 bases). CDR3 size: 15 residues. V shed 0 bases and J shed 0 bases, with 8 bases lying between them. CDR1 and CDR2 from the germline V gene are LGHDT and YNNKEL (reference sequence). CDR3 in DNA: TGTGCCAGCAGCCAAGAGGGGACACCTAACTATGGCTACACCTTC. Residues: CASSQEGTPNYGYTF.

This sequence joins TRBV6-5 and TRBJ2-3; no firm D call. Germline V gene lookup returns CDR1 MNHEY and CDR2 SVGAGI. Deletions cut 7 bases from V and 3 bases from J, with 5 bases between. The CDR3 is made up of 11 amino acids. CDR3 in amino acids: CASTTTDTQYF. The CDR3 coding sequence is TGTGCCAGCACCACTACAGATACGCAGTATTTT.

The V gene is TRBV25-1, the J gene TRBJ2-6; the D gene is possibly TRBD2 (5 bases). The CDR3 covers 18 residues. The V and J ends lost 6 bases and 2 bases respectively, with 20 bases between them. In germline, CDR1 is MGHDK, CDR2 SYGVNS. CDR3 protein: CASSAIKGGGTGANVLTF. As DNA, the CDR3 is TGTGCCAGCAGCGCCATTAAAGGAGGTGGGACTGGGGCCAACGTCCTGACTTTC.

This chain links TRBV9 with TRBJ1-2; 12 bases line up with TRBD1. The CDR3 length is 14 residues. V trimming: 5 bases; J trimming: 6 bases; junction bases outside the gene matches: 5. Germline V lookup: CDR1 SGDLS, CDR2 YYNGEE. The CDR3 loop reads CASRPGTGGNGYTF. In nucleotides, the CDR3 is TGTGCCAGCAGACCCGGGACAGGGGGCAATGGCTACACCTTC.

Points on this clone: Other DNA sequences in this specimen translate into the identical CDR3. V usage is TRBV6-1 and J usage is TRBJ1-5, with a tentative D call TRBD1 (5 bases). The germline gives CDR1 MNHNS, CDR2 SASEGT. This CDR3 contains 15 residues. Trimming stripped 0 bases from V and 1 base from J, with 7 bases between. DNA of the CDR3: TGTGCCAGCAGTGAAGCGGGGGGGAGCAATCAGCCCCAGCATTTT. Translation gives CASSEAGGSNQPQHF.